Below are 26 T cell receptor beta chains sequenced from a single sample in a study of cytomegalovirus exposure and HLA in healthy donors. The PCR made use of 60 Vbeta and 13 Jbeta primers. Sequencing used immunoSEQ multiplex PCR; TCRdb keeps in-frame clones, though not all of them. In total, the table holds about 140,000 clones. Sequencing was carried out using PBMCs. The receptors derive from a woman in her late teens or twenties in good health and CMV-seronegative.

The rearrangement links TRBV4-3 to TRBJ2-1, with 8 bases that match TRBD2. The germline V gene encodes CDR1 LGHNA and CDR2 YSLEER. Trimming at V came to 0 bases and at J to 3 bases, leaving 4 bases not matched to a gene. The CDR3 has 16 residues. CDR3 sequence (DNA): TGCGCCAGCAGCCAAGATGGGGCGGGAGGCTACAATGAGCAGTTCTTC. Translated, it gives CASSQDGAGGYNEQFF.

The J gene is TRBJ1-6, the V gene TRBV2; 8 positions agree with TRBD1. CDR1 is SNHLY, CDR2 FYNNEI, per germline. This CDR3 region has 14 residues. Germline trimming cut 5 bases from V and 8 bases from J; bases unmatched to any gene: 5. The CDR3 sequence is CASSQDRGYSPLHF. For the CDR3, the DNA is TGTGCCAGCAGTCAAGACAGGGGATATTCACCCCTCCACTTT. The full variable domain, its missing parts supplied by reference TRBV2 and TRBJ1-6, is EPEVTQTPSHQVTQMGQEVILRCVPISNHLYFYWYRQILGQKVEFLVSFYNNEISEKSEIFDDQFSVERPDGSNFTLKIRSTKLEDSAMYFCASSQDRGYSPLHFGNGTRLTVT.

This sequence joins TRBV4-1 and TRBJ2-7; 12 bases map to TRBD2. CDR1 is MGHRA, CDR2 YSYEKL, per germline. Unmatched junction bases numbered 4, after V lost 4 bases and J lost 3 bases. The CDR3 runs to 15 residues. Here the CDR3 DNA reads TGCGCCAGCAGCCCTCGACTAGCGGGGGACTACGAGCAGTACTTC. Protein sequence: CASSPRLAGDYEQYF.

The genes are TRBV9 and TRBJ1-1, with 9 bases matching TRBD1. J was trimmed by 0 bases and V by 3 bases; bases with no gene match: 6. The CDR3 consists of 16 residues. Germline assignment: CDR1 SGDLS and CDR2 YYNGEE. The CDR3 loop reads CASSARDRVVNTEAFF. The CDR3 bases are TGTGCCAGCAGCGCTCGGGACAGGGTGGTGAACACTGAAGCTTTCTTT.

The rearrangement uses TRBV5-1 and TRBJ2-3; 8 bases match TRBD2. This CDR3 spans 15 amino acids. Germline CDR1 reads SGHRS; CDR2 reads YFSETQ. Trimming took 2 bases from V and 1 from J; bases not matched to a gene: 3. The CDR3 sequence is CASSFLAGRTDTQYF. CDR3 in DNA: TGCGCCAGCAGCTTCCTAGCGGGCCGCACAGATACGCAGTATTTT.

The chain combines TRBV4-3 with TRBJ2-4; D ambiguous. The CDR3 has 15 residues. The V end was cut by 0 bases, the J end by 5 bases, with 11 bases between. The germline V gene encodes CDR1 LGHNA and CDR2 YSLEER. The CDR3 reads CASSQDPGYQNIQYF. The CDR3, as DNA: TGCGCCAGCAGCCAAGACCCCGGGTATCAAAACATTCAGTACTTC.

The rearrangement links TRBV5-1 to TRBJ1-1, with TRBD1 identical over 7 bases. V shed 0 bases and J 5 bases; nucleotides not matched to a gene: 7. This CDR3 has 15 amino acids. Germline V gene sequence: CDR1 SGHRS, CDR2 YFSETQ. The chain's CDR3 is CASSLGQGERTEAFF. In nucleotides, the CDR3 is TGCGCCAGCAGCTTGGGACAGGGTGAAAGGACTGAAGCTTTCTTT.

J is TRBJ1-2 and V is TRBV7-2; 10 bases line up with TRBD1. V shed 6 bases and J 6 bases; nucleotides not matched to a gene: 10. The CDR3 has 15 amino acids. Germline-derived CDR1 and CDR2 are SGHTA and FQGNSA. The CDR3 sequence is CASRLPGQGFNGYTF. The CDR3 region has the DNA TGTGCCAGCAGACTACCGGGACAGGGGTTTAATGGCTACACCTTC.

The chain employs TRBV19 and TRBJ2-7; TRBD1 is a possible D gene (6 bases). The V end lost 9 bases, the J end lost 3 bases, and 15 bases lay between the germline ends. The length of the CDR3 is 13 residues. Germline assignment: CDR1 LNHDA and CDR2 SQIVND (reference sequence). The CDR3 protein is CASRRLDSYEQYF. CDR3 DNA sequence: TGTGCCAGCCGCCGCCTGGACAGCTACGAGCAGTACTTC. The variable domain in full, completed from reference TRBV19 and TRBJ2-7, reads DGGITQSPKYLFRKEGQNVTLSCEQNLNHDAMYWYRQDPGQGLRLIYYSQIVNDFQKGDIAEGYSVSREKKESFPLTVTSAQKNPTAFYLCASRRLDSYEQYFGPGTRLTVT.

The rearrangement links TRBV7-9 to TRBJ2-1; 11 positions agree with TRBD2. Looked up from germline, CDR1 is SEHNR and CDR2 is FQNEAQ (reference sequence). Losses at the gene ends were 4 bases for V and 12 bases for J; bases not matched to a gene: 2. The length of the CDR3 is 12 residues. CDR3 protein: CASSSGLAAQFF. DNA for the CDR3: TGTGCCAGCAGCTCGGGACTAGCGGCGCAGTTCTTC.

V is TRBV25-1 and J is TRBJ2-3, with 10 bases lining up with TRBD2. Germline-derived CDR1 and CDR2 are MGHDK and SYGVNS. This CDR3 comprises 15 residues. V was clipped by 5 bases and J by 5 bases; unmatched bases: 7. CDR3 nucleotide sequence: TGTGCCAGCAGTAATCTAGCGGGAGTGGGAGATACGCAGTATTTT. Translation: CASSNLAGVGDTQYF.

J is TRBJ2-1 and V is TRBV10-3; D may be TRBD2 (6 bases). The CDR3 loop spans 13 amino acids. Germline assignment: CDR1 ENHRY and CDR2 SYGVKD. Trimming took off 6 bases at V and 12 bases at J, with 18 bases between the two ends. The CDR3 sequence is CAIRQGLLSGQFF. CDR3 nucleotides: TGTGCCATCAGGCAGGGACTGTTAAGTGGGCAGTTCTTC.

This chain joins TRBV15 and TRBJ2-2; 10 nucleotides align to TRBD1. With 2 bases clipped from V and 5 bases from J, the junction kept 5 bases outside the gene matches. From germline, CDR1 is LNHNV and CDR2 YYDKDF (reference sequence). The CDR3 length is 16 residues. The DNA for the CDR3 is TGTGCCACCAGCAGACACAGGGGACAGGGGACCGGGGAGCTGTTTTTT. Its translation is CATSRHRGQGTGELFF.

The CDR3 DNA is TGTGCCAGCAGTTTAGGCGGGTCCACCTCCTACGAGCAGTACGTC. It translates to CASSLGGSTSYEQYV. The chain employs TRBV28 and TRBJ2-7; a weak D match, TRBD2 (5 bases). Trimming stripped 2 bases from V and 0 bases from J, with 11 bases between. This CDR3 contains 15 residues. Germline V gene lookup returns CDR1 MDHEN and CDR2 SYDVKM.

J is TRBJ2-3 and V is TRBV4-1; unclear D gene. The CDR3 contains 15 residues. The germline gives CDR1 MGHRA, CDR2 YSYEKL. V was clipped by 4 bases and J by 2 bases, with 13 bases between them. In nucleotides, the CDR3 is TGCGCCAGCAGCCCCTCCCCTAAAACCACAGATACGCAGTATTTT. As protein: CASSPSPKTTDTQYF.

This CDR3 reads CASSEASGGYQPQHF. In nucleotides, the CDR3 is TGTGCCAGCAGTGAAGCCAGCGGAGGCTATCAGCCCCAGCATTTT. V and J are TRBV6-1 and TRBJ1-5; D remains unclear. Trimming removed 0 bases from V and 5 bases from J, with 11 bases in between. This CDR3 has 15 amino acids. Germline V gene sequence: CDR1 MNHNS, CDR2 SASEGT.

V and J are TRBV25-1 and TRBJ2-2; 11 nucleotides agree with TRBD2. V dropped 6 bases and J dropped 4; count of bases not matched to a gene: 4. This CDR3 has 15 residues. Germline values: CDR1 MGHDK, CDR2 SYGVNS. CDR3 bases: TGTGCCAGCAGACTAGCGGGAGTTGGCACCGGGGAGCTGTTTTTT. Translating gives CASRLAGVGTGELFF. The entire variable domain, with the rest obtained from reference TRBV25-1 and TRBJ2-2, is as follows: EADIYQTPRYLVIGTGKKITLECSQTMGHDKMYWYQQDPGMELHLIHYSYGVNSTEKGDLSSESTVSRIRTEHFPLTLESARPSHTSQYLCASRLAGVGTGELFFGEGSRLTVL.

CDR3 residues: CASSSSSVRDTQYF. The CDR3 DNA follows: TGTGCCAGCAGCTCTTCTAGCGTGAGAGATACGCAGTATTTT. V is TRBV7-9 and J is TRBJ2-3; D is possibly TRBD2 (6 bases). Germline V lookup: CDR1 SEHNR, CDR2 FQNEAQ (reference sequence). V lost 4 bases, J lost 5 bases, and 13 bases lay in between. This CDR3 spans 14 amino acids.

This chain joins TRBV7-2 and TRBJ1-3; possibly TRBD1 for D (5 bases). V was clipped by 2 bases and J by 4 bases, with 12 bases between them. Germline CDR1 reads SGHTA; CDR2 reads FQGNSA. The CDR3 length is 15 residues. This chain's CDR3 is CASSLSPGSGNTIYF. DNA of the CDR3: TGTGCCAGCAGCTTAAGTCCAGGGTCCGGAAACACCATATATTTT.

The chain links TRBV9 to TRBJ2-7; no clear D gene. The CDR3 is made up of 15 amino acids. From germline, CDR1 is SGDLS and CDR2 YYNGEE. Trimming shortened V by 1 base and J by 5 bases, and 16 bases separated the two germline ends. In DNA, the CDR3 is TGTGCCAGCAGCGTACCTGCGGTTTGGTCCGACGAGCAGTACTTC. As protein: CASSVPAVWSDEQYF.

This rearrangement joins TRBV10-2 to TRBJ2-3, with 7 nucleotides matching TRBD2. Losses at the gene ends were 5 bases for V and 1 base for J; bases not matched to a gene: 0. The CDR3 sequence is 13 residues long. CDR1 is WSHSY and CDR2 is SAAADI in the germline V gene. For the CDR3, the DNA is TGCGCCAGCAGTACTAGCGGCACAGATACGCAGTATTTT. Its protein product is CASSTSGTDTQYF.

The chain recombines TRBV7-9 with TRBJ2-5; tentative D call: TRBD2 (6 bases). Trimming took off 2 bases at V and 5 bases at J, with 12 bases between the two ends. This CDR3 has 14 amino acids. The germline V gene encodes CDR1 SEHNR and CDR2 FQNEAQ (reference sequence). The CDR3, as DNA: TGTGCCAGCAGCTTAAGCGGGTTCGGGGAGACCCAGTACTTC. Amino acid sequence: CASSLSGFGETQYF.

The chain is built from TRBV6-1 and TRBJ2-5; 7 bases are shared with TRBD2. The DNA end is more similar to TRBJ2-7, so the J call may be wrong. In germline, CDR1 is MNHNS, CDR2 SASEGT. The CDR3 extends over 15 amino acids. The CDR3 protein is CASSDSGGFSYEQYF. CDR3 sequence (DNA): TGTGCCAGCAGTGATTCGGGAGGCTTCTCCTACGAGCAGTACTTC.

V usage is TRBV10-2 and J usage is TRBJ2-5, with 8 bases identical to TRBD2. With 8 bases clipped from V and 4 bases from J, the junction kept 6 bases outside the gene matches. This CDR3 region has 13 residues. The germline V gene has CDR1 WSHSY and CDR2 SAAADI. The DNA of the CDR3 is TGCGCCAGCGGCACTAGCGGACCAGAGACCCAGTACTTC. Encoded protein: CASGTSGPETQYF.

The rearrangement joins TRBV6-5 to TRBJ2-7, with 10 bases identical to TRBD2. From germline, CDR1 is MNHEY and CDR2 SVGAGI. V lost 5 bases and J lost 1; bases outside the gene matches: 5. The CDR3 sequence is 15 residues long. CDR3 in DNA: TGTGCCAGCAGTGCACTAGCGGGACCATCCTACGAGCAGTACTTC. Protein: CASSALAGPSYEQYF.

The chain combines TRBV13 with TRBJ1-1; 12 bases are a match to TRBD1. Trimming took 5 bases from V and 6 from J; bases not matched to a gene: 19. This CDR3 spans 19 amino acids. CDR1 PRHDT and CDR2 FYEKMQ come from the germline V gene (reference sequence). This CDR3 reads CASSRGQGASGWPLAEAFF. CDR3 coding DNA: TGTGCCAGCAGCCGGGGACAGGGGGCTTCGGGCTGGCCCCTGGCTGAAGCTTTCTTT.